This T cell receptor (beta chain) was identified during a study of T cells in Graves' hyperthyroidism and ophthalmopathy. RNA transcripts were the template for amplifying TCR beta CDR3 regions. First-round RT-PCR targeting the TCR CDR3 was performed with the HTBI primer set. TCRdb redid the calling of the multiplex PCR reads with MiXCR, one entry per CDR3 protein. In the table there are roughly 580,000 distinct CDR3 sequences, around 46% of which are singletons. The table lists this clonotype with a few counts. Between the trimmed V and J ends, which lost 5 bases and 6 bases, there was a span of 17 bases. The CDR3 extends over 15 amino acids. CDR1 and CDR2 (germline): ENHRY, SYGVKD. The definition of stable Graves' hyperthyroidism was no ophthalmopathy progression within 18 months.

V and J are TRBV10-3 and TRBJ1-5; tentative D call: TRBD1 (5 bases). What was sequenced was peripheral blood or thyroid tissue (not recorded which). The origin of this receptor is a woman in her late teens or twenties with Graves' hyperthyroidism. The CDR3 DNA sequence: TGTGCCATCAGTACTGGCTGGGGGACGGGTCAGCCCCAGCATTTT. It codes for CAISTGWGTGQPQHF.